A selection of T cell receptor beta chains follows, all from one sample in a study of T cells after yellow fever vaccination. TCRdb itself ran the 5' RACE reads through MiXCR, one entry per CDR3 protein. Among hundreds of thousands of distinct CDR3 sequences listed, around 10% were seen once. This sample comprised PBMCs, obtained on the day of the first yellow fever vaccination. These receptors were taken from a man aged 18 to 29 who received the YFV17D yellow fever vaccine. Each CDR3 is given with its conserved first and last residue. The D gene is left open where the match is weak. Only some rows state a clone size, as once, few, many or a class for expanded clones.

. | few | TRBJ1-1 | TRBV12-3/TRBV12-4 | TGTGCCAGCAGTCTTACAGGTGTCCATGAAGCTTTCTTT | CASSLTGVHEAFF
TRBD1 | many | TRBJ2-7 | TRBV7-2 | TGTGCCAGCAGCCGGGGACAGACGTACGAGCAGTACTTC | CASSRGQTYEQYF
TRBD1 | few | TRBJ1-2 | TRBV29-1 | TGCAGCGCTACCGGGACAGGGTTTTCCTATGGCTACACCTTC | CSATGTGFSYGYTF
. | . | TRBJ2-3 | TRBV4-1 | TGCGCCAGCAGCCATCCAGGGCCTGGCACAGATACGCAGTATTTT | CASSHPGPGTDTQYF
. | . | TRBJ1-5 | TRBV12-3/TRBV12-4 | TGTGCCAGCAGTTTAGGCGATTCCCAGCATTTT | CASSLGDSQHF
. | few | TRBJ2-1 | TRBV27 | TGTGCCAGCAGTTTGGAGGGCCTACAAAATGAGCAGTTCTTC | CASSLEGLQNEQFF
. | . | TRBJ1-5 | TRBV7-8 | TGTGCCAGCAGCTTAGATGGCAGTCAAAATCAGCCCCAGCATTTT | CASSLDGSQNQPQHF
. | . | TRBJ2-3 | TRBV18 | TGTGCCAGCTCACGAGGTTTAGGGACTCTCCTGGATACGCAGTATTTT | CASSRGLGTLLDTQYF
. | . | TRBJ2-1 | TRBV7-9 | TGTGCCAGCAGCTTAGAAATGGGGCAGTTCTTC | CASSLEMGQFF
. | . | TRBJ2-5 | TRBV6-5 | TGTGCCAGCAGTTACTCGGCGCGGAGAGAGACCCAGTACTTC | CASSYSARRETQYF
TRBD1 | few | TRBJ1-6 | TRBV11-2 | TGTGCCAGCAGACGTTATCCGTCCGGGACAGGGAATTATAATTCACCCCTCCACTTT | CASRRYPSGTGNYNSPLHF
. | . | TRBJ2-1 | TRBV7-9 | TGTGCCAGCAGCCCTACTTACAATGAGCAGTTCTTC | CASSPTYNEQFF
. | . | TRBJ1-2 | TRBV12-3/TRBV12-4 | TGTGCCAGCACCCTCGGCGGGCAGCTATCTGGCTACACCTTC | CASTLGGQLSGYTF
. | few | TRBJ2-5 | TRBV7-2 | TGTGCCAGCAGCTGGTACGGGGGGCCCCAAGAGACCCAGTACTTC | CASSWYGGPQETQYF
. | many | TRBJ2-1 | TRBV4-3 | TGCGCCAGCAGCCAAGAGGGTCAGGGGCCCTACTCCTACAATGAGCAGTTCTTC | CASSQEGQGPYSYNEQFF
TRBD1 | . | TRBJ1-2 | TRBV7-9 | TGTGCCAGCAGCTTACCAGGACAGGGCTATGGCTACACCTTC | CASSLPGQGYGYTF
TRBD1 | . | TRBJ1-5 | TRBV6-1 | TGTGCCAGCAGCCCTGGGACAGCTACCTTCAATCAGCCCCAGCATTTT | CASSPGTATFNQPQHF
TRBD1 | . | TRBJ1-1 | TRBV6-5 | TGTGCCAGCAGCCGACAGGGGGCTAACACTGAAGCTTTCTTT | CASSRQGANTEAFF
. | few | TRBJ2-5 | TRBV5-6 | TGTGCCAGCAGCTTGGCCGGGGGCGGAAAAGAGACCCAGTACTTC | CASSLAGGGKETQYF
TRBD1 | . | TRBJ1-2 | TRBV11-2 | TGTGCCAGCAGCTTGGGACAGGGAACTTATGGCTACACCTTC | CASSLGQGTYGYTF
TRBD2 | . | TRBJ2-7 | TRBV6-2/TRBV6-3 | TGTGCCAGCAGTTTCCGACTAGCGCGGGCCTACGAGCAGTACTTC | CASSFRLARAYEQYF
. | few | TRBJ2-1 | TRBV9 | TGTGCCAGCAGCCCTCGGGTCTCCTACAATGAGCAGTTCTTC | CASSPRVSYNEQFF
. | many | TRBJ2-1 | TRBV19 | TGTGCCAGTAGTATAGATCTGACTAGACGTTACAATGAGCAGTTCTTC | CASSIDLTRRYNEQFF
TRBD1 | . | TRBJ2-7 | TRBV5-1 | TGCGCCAGCAGCTCGCCGGGACAGGGGGCTAGGGAGCAGTACTTC | CASSSPGQGAREQYF
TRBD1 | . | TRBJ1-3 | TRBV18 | TGTGCCAGCTCACCACCGGGGACAGGCCCCTCTGGAAACACCATATATTTT | CASSPPGTGPSGNTIYF
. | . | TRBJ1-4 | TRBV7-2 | TGTGCCAGCAGCTTAGCGTACAGGGAAGGTGAAAAACTGTTTTTT | CASSLAYREGEKLFF
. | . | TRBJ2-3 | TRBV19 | TGTGCCAGTAGGACGGACTCGACCTCAGATACGCAGTATTTT | CASRTDSTSDTQYF
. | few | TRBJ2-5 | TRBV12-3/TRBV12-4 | TGTGCCAGCAGTTTACCAGGGCCGGCGACCCAGTACTTC | CASSLPGPATQYF
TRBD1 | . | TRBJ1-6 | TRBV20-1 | TGCAGTGCTAGAGATTTCGGACAGGGTAATTCACCCCTCCACTTT | CSARDFGQGNSPLHF
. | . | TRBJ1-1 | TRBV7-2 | TGTGCCAGCAGCCAACAAACAGGACTTGGGGCTTTCTTT | CASSQQTGLGAFF
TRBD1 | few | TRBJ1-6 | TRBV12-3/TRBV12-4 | TGTGCCAGCAGTTCGGGACAGGGGGCTTCACCCCTCCACTTT | CASSSGQGASPLHF
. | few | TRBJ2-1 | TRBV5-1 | TGCGCCAGCAGCCTGGACAGCCCTTACAATGAGCAGTTCTTC | CASSLDSPYNEQFF
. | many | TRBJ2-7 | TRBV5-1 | TGCGCCAGCAGCTTGGATAGCGCCGAGCAGTACTTC | CASSLDSAEQYF
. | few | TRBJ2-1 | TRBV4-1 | TGCGCCAGCAGCCAAGTTCCCGTCGTGGGGGAGCAGTTCTTC | CASSQVPVVGEQFF
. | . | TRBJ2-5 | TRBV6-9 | TGTGCCAGCAGTAGGGGCCTGGAGACCCAGTACTTC | CASSRGLETQYF
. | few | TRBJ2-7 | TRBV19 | TGTGCCAGTACCCTACAGGGAGGAGGGGAGCAGTACTTC | CASTLQGGGEQYF
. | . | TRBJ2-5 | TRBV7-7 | TGTGCTAGCAGCTTCGCTGGGGAGACCCAGTACTTC | CASSFAGETQYF
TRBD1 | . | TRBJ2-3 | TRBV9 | TGTGCCAGCAGCGTGACAGGGGTCGTAGCAGATACGCAGTATTTT | CASSVTGVVADTQYF
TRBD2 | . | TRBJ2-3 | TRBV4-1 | TGCGCCAGCAGCCTGGGGACTAGAGGTACAGATACGCAGTATTTT | CASSLGTRGTDTQYF
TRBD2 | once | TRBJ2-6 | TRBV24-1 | TGTGCCACCAACCCGACTAGCGGGTTTTCTTCTGGGGCCAACGTCCTGACTTTC | CATNPTSGFSSGANVLTF
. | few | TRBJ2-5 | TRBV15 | TGTGCCACCAGCAGACTAGCTCGGGAAGAGACCCAGTACTTC | CATSRLAREETQYF
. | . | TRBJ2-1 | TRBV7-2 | TGTGCCAGCAGCTTAGCGCTCCCCAGAAGAGGGGCCAATGAGCAGTTCTTC | CASSLALPRRGANEQFF
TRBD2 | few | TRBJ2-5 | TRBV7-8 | TGTGCCAGCAGGCCCTCTAGCGGGGGTGGGGAGACCCAGTACTTC | CASRPSSGGGETQYF
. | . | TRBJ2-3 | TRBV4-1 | TGCGCCAGCAGCCAAGACGTGGGGGATAGCGGTACAGATACGCAGTATTTT | CASSQDVGDSGTDTQYF
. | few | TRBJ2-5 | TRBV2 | TGTGCCAGCGGACAGTTAGCGGGAGAGACCCAGTACTTC | CASGQLAGETQYF
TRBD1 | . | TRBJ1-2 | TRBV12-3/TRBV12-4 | TGTGCCAGCATTGCAACAGGGGAACCTAACTATGGCTACACCTTC | CASIATGEPNYGYTF
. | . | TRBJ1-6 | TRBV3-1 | TGTGCCAGCAGCCAAGCAGGGATGAATTCACCCCTCCACTTT | CASSQAGMNSPLHF
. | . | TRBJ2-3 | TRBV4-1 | TGCGCCAGCAGCCAAGGGGGGCAGGGTTTAGGAGATACGCAGTATTTT | CASSQGGQGLGDTQYF
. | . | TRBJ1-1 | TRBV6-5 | TGTGCCAGCAGTAACATTGGTGATGAAGCTTTCTTT | CASSNIGDEAFF
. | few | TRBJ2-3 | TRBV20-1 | TGCAGTGCGATCCCCCCCCCAGATACGCAGTATTTT | CSAIPPPDTQYF
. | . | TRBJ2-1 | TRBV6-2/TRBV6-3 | TGTGCCAGCAGTTACGAGTACAATGAGCAGTTCTTC | CASSYEYNEQFF
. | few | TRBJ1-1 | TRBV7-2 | TGTGCCAGCAGCTTCTACACGGTGGGTACTGAAGCTTTCTTT | CASSFYTVGTEAFF
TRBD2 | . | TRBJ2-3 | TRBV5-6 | TGTGCCAGCAGCTTCGTGGTGGCGGGGGGGCCGCGTAGCACAGATACGCAGTATTTT | CASSFVVAGGPRSTDTQYF
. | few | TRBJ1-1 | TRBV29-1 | TGCAGCGTTGGGACCCCGAACACTGAAGCTTTCTTT | CSVGTPNTEAFF